The next 17 T cell receptor beta chains were all read from a single sample in a study of CXCR3-negative and CXCR3-positive naive CD8 T cells. Points from the study as a whole: Naive cells with CXCR3 showed TRB CDR3s that were more hydrophobic than those in CXCR3-negative naive cells.

All TRB cDNA libraries came from 5' RACE performed with UMI labels. From its re-call of the 5' RACE reads, TCRdb lists each CDR3 protein once, without DNA. This specimen shows roughly 110,000 distinct CDR3 sequences; the ten leading clones hold over 0.35%. These receptors' targets are unknown. Sequenced: naive CXCR3+ CD8+ T cells from blood. The subset denotes: CD45RO-CCR7+CD27+CD95- naive CD8+ T cells expressing CXCR3 (TNR3+). The receptors shown here come from a human donor in good health. Some clones in this sample may be carry-over from other donors' samples.

The chain combines TRBV19 with TRBJ2-7; absent DNA, TCRdb's TRBD2 call cannot be checked. The CDR3 spans 15 residues. CDR1 is LNHDA and CDR2 is SQIVND in the germline V gene (reference sequence). Here the CDR3 reads CASSASPSGGYEQYF.

The chain is built from TRBV9 and TRBJ1-1. The CDR3 runs 13 residues. Germline-derived CDR1 and CDR2 are SGDLS and YYNGEE. The CDR3 sequence: CTSSVDLGTEAFF.

The gene calls are TRBV21-1 and TRBJ2-1; TCRdb's D gene call, TRBD1, goes unchecked for lack of DNA. TRBV21-1 is an annotated pseudogene. The CDR3 length is 14 residues. The CDR3 here is CASSKVPGTDEQFF.

The chain employs TRBV7-9 and TRBJ1-1; TCRdb's D call of TRBD1 is untestable without DNA. CDR3 length equals 16 residues. Germline V gene sequence: CDR1 SEHNR, CDR2 FQNEAQ (reference sequence). CDR3 in amino acids: CASSLAQETGSTEAFF.

This rearrangement joins TRBV6-2 or TRBV6-3 to TRBJ2-7. The CDR3 runs to 13 residues. Germline loops: CDR1 MNHEY, CDR2 SVGEGT. The CDR3 here is CASSSSLIYEQYF.

This rearrangement joins TRBV3-1 to TRBJ2-5. Germline V CDR1 and CDR2: LGHDT, YNNKEL (reference sequence). This CDR3 contains 13 residues. CDR3 sequence reads: CASSQVNWQTQYF.

This sequence joins TRBV12-3 or TRBV12-4 and TRBJ1-2; no DNA is available, so the TRBD1 call from TCRdb remains unchecked. The CDR3 has 14 amino acids. CDR3 protein: CASSLQGRSYGYTF.

This rearrangement joins TRBV29-1 to TRBJ2-1; with no DNA, the TCRdb D assignment of TRBD1 cannot be verified. CDR1 is SQVTM and CDR2 is ANQGSEA in the germline V gene. The CDR3 contains 16 residues. This CDR3 reads CSVEDGDRGAYNEQFF.

The chain is built from TRBV6-5 and TRBJ1-1. Germline loops: CDR1 MNHEY, CDR2 SVGAGI. The CDR3 loop spans 16 amino acids. CDR3 loop: CASSYSGGPGGTEAFF.

The chain has TRBV7-9 and TRBJ2-5; lacking DNA, the TRBD2 call made by TCRdb goes unchecked. The germline V gene has CDR1 SEHNR and CDR2 FQNEAQ (reference sequence). The CDR3 loop spans 16 amino acids. Here the CDR3 reads CASSSIRETSVETQYF.

This chain links TRBV25-1 with TRBJ1-1. Germline V CDR1 and CDR2: MGHDK, SYGVNS. The CDR3 is 13 amino acids. Here the CDR3 reads CASSAGLFTEAFF.

J is TRBJ2-7 and V is TRBV27; the D gene TCRdb calls, TRBD1, cannot be checked with no DNA. This CDR3 has 16 residues. Looked up from germline, CDR1 is MNHEY and CDR2 is SMNVEV (reference sequence). Here the CDR3 reads CASSLSGTRGSYEQYF.

CDR3 sequence reads: CSGRQENTEAFF. The chain carries TRBV29-1 and TRBJ1-1; the D call from TCRdb, TRBD1, cannot be confirmed without DNA. Germline values: CDR1 SQVTM, CDR2 ANQGSEA. This CDR3 is built from 12 residues.

CDR3 region: CSAGADNEQFF. The chain is built from TRBV29-1 and TRBJ2-1; lacking DNA, the TRBD1 call made by TCRdb goes unchecked. This CDR3 comprises 11 residues. The V gene's germline CDR1 is SQVTM and CDR2 ANQGSEA.

CDR3: CASSPPAGEIGEQYF. J is TRBJ2-7 and V is TRBV3-1; as DNA is missing, the TRBD1 call by TCRdb cannot be tested. This CDR3 comprises 15 residues. Germline V gives CDR1 LGHDT, CDR2 YNNKEL (reference sequence).

V usage is TRBV4-1 and J usage is TRBJ2-5; TCRdb gives TRBD1 as the D gene, but with no DNA this cannot be confirmed. This CDR3 has 15 residues. Per the germline V gene, CDR1 is MGHRA and CDR2 is YSYEKL. The CDR3 spells CASSRAGGAGETQYF.

The gene calls are TRBV29-1 and TRBJ1-1; there is no DNA to check the TCRdb D call of TRBD1. The CDR3 totals 15 residues. Germline-derived CDR1 and CDR2 are SQVTM and ANQGSEA. The CDR3 sequence: CSVDPWTNWDTEAFF. The complete variable domain, with remaining parts taken from reference TRBV29-1 and TRBJ1-1, reads SAVISQKPSRDICQRGTSLTIQCQVDSQVTMMFWYRQQPGQSLTLIATANQGSEATYESGFVIDKFPISRPNLTFSTLTVSNMSPEDSSIYLCSVDPWTNWDTEAFFGQGTRLTVV.